This TCR beta chain was captured in a study of response to subunit inactivated influenza vaccine. This clonotype was observed a handful of times. The germline V gene encodes CDR1 SGHVS and CDR2 FNYEAQ. CDR3 length equals 15 residues. The trim removed 5 bases at V and 5 bases at J, leaving 7 bases unmatched. In TCRdb, the RT-PCR reads were re-called with MiXCR into one record per CDR3 protein. Here the sample spans 650,000 to 800,000 distinct CDR3 sequences, approximately 15% being singletons. This material consisted of PBMCs from blood, taken around 15 days before vaccination. This chain links TRBV7-6 with TRBJ2-1; 9 bases are a match to TRBD2. The source is a man aged 50 to 60 who received an inactivated influenza vaccine. The CDR3 DNA reads TGTGCCAGCAGCCACCCGACTAGCGGAGACAATGAGCAGTTCTTC. Its protein product is CASSHPTSGDNEQFF.